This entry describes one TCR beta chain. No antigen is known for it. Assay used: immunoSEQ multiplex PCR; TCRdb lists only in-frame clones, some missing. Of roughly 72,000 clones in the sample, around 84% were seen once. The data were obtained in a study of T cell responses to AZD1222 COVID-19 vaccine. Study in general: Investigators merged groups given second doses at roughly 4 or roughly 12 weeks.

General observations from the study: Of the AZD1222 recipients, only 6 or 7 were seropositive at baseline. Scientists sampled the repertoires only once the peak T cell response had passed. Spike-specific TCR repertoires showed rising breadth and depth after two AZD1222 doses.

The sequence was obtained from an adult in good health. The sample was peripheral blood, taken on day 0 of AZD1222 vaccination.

The CDR3: CASSLEGLVSPLHF. In DNA, the CDR3 is TGTGCCAGCAGCTTAGAAGGTCTTGTCTCACCCCTCCACTTT. This chain uses TRBV7-9 with TRBJ1-6; D unresolved. Trimming removed 1 base at V and 10 bases at J, with 11 bases between. This CDR3 has 14 residues. Germline values: CDR1 SEHNR, CDR2 FQNEAQ (reference sequence).